What follows are 10 T cell receptor beta chains derived from one specimen sequenced in a study of T cells after yellow fever vaccination. MiXCR was run by TCRdb on the 5' RACE reads, yielding one entry per CDR3 protein. The table has around 300,000 distinct CDR3 sequences, around 4.3% seen once. The sequenced sample was PBMCs, obtained 15 days after the yellow fever booster vaccination. Receptors originate from a man aged 18 to 29 who received the YFV17D yellow fever vaccine.

This clonotype was observed many times. J is TRBJ2-2 and V is TRBV4-1, with D possibly matching TRBD2 (6 bases). The V end lost 4 bases, the J end lost 6 bases, and 12 bases lay between the germline ends. Germline CDR1 reads MGHRA; CDR2 reads YSYEKL. CDR3 length: 14 residues. CDR3 protein: CASSLGTSPGELFF. The CDR3 coding sequence is TGCGCCAGCAGCCTCGGTACTAGCCCCGGGGAGCTGTTTTTT.

This clonotype was found a few times. The V and J genes are TRBV3-1 and TRBJ1-2; D uncertain. Germline V gives CDR1 LGHDT, CDR2 YNNKEL (reference sequence). This CDR3 is built from 15 residues. The V end was cut by 3 bases, the J end by 8 bases, with 19 bases between. CDR3 amino acids: CASSQGNLGFLGYTF. In nucleotides, the CDR3 is TGTGCCAGCAGCCAGGGCAATTTGGGGTTTTTGGGCTACACCTTC. The whole variable domain, filled in from reference TRBV3-1 and TRBJ1-2, reads DTAVSQTPKYLVTQMGNDKSIKCEQNLGHDTMYWYKQDSKKFLKIMFSYNNKELIINETVPNRFSPKSPDKAHLNLHINSLELGDSAVYFCASSQGNLGFLGYTFGSGTRLTVV.

The chain links TRBV7-2 to TRBJ1-1, with D unresolved. Germline V gene sequence: CDR1 SGHTA, CDR2 FQGNSA. V was clipped by 2 bases and J by 13 bases, with 20 bases between them. This CDR3 is 14 amino acids long. CDR3 sequence: CASSLSGGSTRGFF. The CDR3 bases are TGTGCCAGCAGCTTATCTGGAGGATCAACCCGAGGTTTCTTT.

This clonotype was detected many times. The chain recombines TRBV4-2 with TRBJ2-5; TRBD1 aligns across 10 bases. The germline V gene has CDR1 LGHNA and CDR2 YNFKEQ. This CDR3 is 15 amino acids long. V trimming: 4 bases; J trimming: 3 bases; junction bases outside the gene matches: 5. The CDR3: CASSLTGQGKETQYF. The DNA for the CDR3 is TGTGCCAGCAGCCTCACGGGACAGGGGAAAGAGACCCAGTACTTC.

In its sample, this clonotype was seen a few times. The chain joins TRBV5-6 to TRBJ2-1; tentative D call: TRBD1 (5 bases). Germline V gene lookup returns CDR1 SGHDT and CDR2 YYEEEE. V shed 0 bases and J shed 8 bases, with 15 bases lying between them. The CDR3 is made up of 15 amino acids. The CDR3 spells CASSLDRFVADEQFF. As DNA, the CDR3 is TGTGCCAGCAGCTTGGACAGGTTTGTCGCTGATGAGCAGTTCTTC.

Many counts were recorded for this clonotype. This chain joins TRBV7-6 and TRBJ1-1, with D possibly matching TRBD1 (5 bases). The CDR3 has 15 amino acids. V was pared by 4 bases and J by 5 bases, with 17 bases between. CDR1 and CDR2 (germline): SGHVS, FNYEAQ. The CDR3 bases are TGTGCCAGCAGCTCCTGGGGGGGGGATTCGACTGAAGCTTTCTTT. This translates into CASSSWGGDSTEAFF. Looking up the rest from reference TRBV7-6 and TRBJ1-1 gives the full variable domain: GAGVSQSPRYKVTKRGQDVALRCDPISGHVSLYWYRQALGQGPEFLTYFNYEAQQDKSGLPNDRFSAERPEGSISTLTIQRTEQRDSAMYRCASSSWGGDSTEAFFGQGTRLTVV.

This clonotype was observed many times. The chain uses TRBV27 and TRBJ2-7, with 7 bases fitting TRBD2. This CDR3 contains 14 residues. The germline gives CDR1 MNHEY, CDR2 SMNVEV (reference sequence). V was clipped by 5 bases and J by 2 bases; unmatched bases: 6. The CDR3 coding sequence is TGTGCCAGCAGTCGACCGGGACTACCCTACGAGCAGTACTTC. Translation gives CASSRPGLPYEQYF.

In this sample, this clonotype turned up a few times. This chain connects TRBV20-1 to TRBJ1-1; possible D gene TRBD1, 6 bases. Between the trimmed V and J ends, which lost 5 bases and 1 base, there was a span of 14 bases. The CDR3 is 14 amino acids. Germline V CDR1 and CDR2: DFQATT, SNEGSKA (reference sequence). CDR3 nucleotide sequence: TGCAGTGCTGGAGCCAAACAGGGGAACACTGAAGCTTTCTTT. Encoded protein: CSAGAKQGNTEAFF.

The sample holds many counts of this clonotype. V and J are TRBV7-6 and TRBJ1-5, with 8 bases identical to TRBD1. V was pared by 1 base and J by 1 base, with 3 bases of the junction left unmatched. The CDR3 runs 16 residues. Per the germline V gene, CDR1 is SGHVS and CDR2 is FNYEAQ. As DNA, the CDR3 is TGTGCCAGCAGCTTAGAACAGGGGGTGAGCAATCAGCCCCAGCATTTT. As protein: CASSLEQGVSNQPQHF.

This clonotype was counted many times. This chain connects TRBV10-2 to TRBJ1-1; 7 nucleotides line up with TRBD1. V gave up 6 bases and J gave up 1 base; unmatched junction bases: 5. Germline CDR1 is WSHSY and CDR2 is SAAADI. CDR3 length: 14 amino acids. In nucleotides, the CDR3 is TGCGCCAGCAGGCTCTCAGGGGGGAACACTGAAGCTTTCTTT. Residues: CASRLSGGNTEAFF.